A selection of T cell receptor beta chains follows, all from one sample in a study of shared clonotypes between healthy human individuals. Here immunoSEQ multiplex PCR was the method, and the copy in TCRdb shows in-frame clones only, minus some. The data show about 1.5 million clones, about 98% seen once. Sequencing input: naive CD4+ T cells sorted from blood. The source is a man aged 30 to 39 in good health. Each CDR3 is given without its conserved first and last residue.

J | V | CDR3
TRBJ2-7 | TRBV19 | ASRAGLAGAYEQY
TRBJ1-3 | TRBV11-3 | ASSPGQGKTGNTIY
TRBJ1-2 | TRBV5-8 | ASSLTGTIYYGYT
TRBJ2-7 | TRBV5-1 | ASSLLVSTGDILTYEQY
TRBJ2-1 | TRBV5-1 | ASDRDGYNEQF
TRBJ2-7 | TRBV5-1 | ASSPGTGLSYEQY
TRBJ1-5 | TRBV27 | ASSPRTGLGNQPQH
TRBJ2-1 | TRBV5-5 | ASSFLALQF
TRBJ2-4 | TRBV14 | ASSHAGSNIQY
TRBJ2-1 | TRBV9 | ASSVGTSGFNEQF
TRBJ1-2 | TRBV28 | ASSLGGAGYT
TRBJ2-1 | TRBV9 | ASSVGQGQQF
TRBJ1-1 | TRBV2 | ASSVRLEAF
TRBJ2-5 | TRBV7-3 | ASSLASGRAGETQY
TRBJ2-1 | TRBV2 | ASRETGNNEQF
TRBJ2-1 | TRBV7-8 | ASSPPSSYNEQF
TRBJ2-1 | TRBV5-1 | ASSLLAGTYNEQF
TRBJ2-1 | TRBV4-2 | ASSQDGLAYDEQF
TRBJ2-3 | TRBV19 | ASSARLAGAPTDTQY
TRBJ2-1 | TRBV11-2 | ASSSDLGLAREENEQF
TRBJ2-7 | TRBV7-3 | ASSFHSRGGSYEQY
TRBJ2-1 | TRBV18 | ASSAGTSGYRLSYNEQF
TRBJ2-5 | TRBV9 | ASSVAPYQETQY
TRBJ2-3 | TRBV20-1 | SASLGDTQY
TRBJ1-1 | TRBV5-8 | ASSFRPTEAF
TRBJ2-7 | TRBV29-1 | SAGQGAYEQY
TRBJ2-5 | TRBV28 | ASSPAKTQY
TRBJ1-2 | TRBV4-3 | ASSQDPRQGRHGYT
TRBJ2-3 | TRBV6-4 | ASSPLAGIDTQY
TRBJ2-1 | TRBV7-2 | ASRFDIAGLFEQF
TRBJ1-2 | TRBV6-6 | ASSPRQGWQGGYT
TRBJ2-1 | TRBV19 | ASSINPGTGGHEQF
TRBJ2-7 | TRBV9 | ASSVGLGRVESEQY
TRBJ1-1 | TRBV29-1 | SVATDRMNTEAF
TRBJ2-1 | TRBV29-1 | SVVPGTYNEQF
TRBJ1-1 | TRBV9 | ASSDLRRKEAF
TRBJ2-7 | TRBV2 | ASGPRTSEREQY
TRBJ2-1 | TRBV27 | ASSRRTGTHSRYNEQF
TRBJ2-5 | TRBV28 | ASSPTGSETQY
TRBJ1-4 | TRBV29-1 | SVESVGKLF
TRBJ2-1 | TRBV18 | ASSPRLGHSPYNEQF
TRBJ2-7 | TRBV6-5 | ASSYSQGTYEQY
TRBJ2-2 | TRBV5-1 | ASSPSTPSGGELF
TRBJ1-1 | TRBV6-6 | ASSYSGLNTEAF
TRBJ2-7 | TRBV21-1 | ASSTVSRGDGSYEQY
TRBJ2-5 | TRBV30 | AWSVVRDRPPETQY
TRBJ2-1 | TRBV7-9 | ASSLGFEGAYNEQF
TRBJ1-5 | TRBV27 | ASSIGTFQPQH
TRBJ1-2 | TRBV5-1 | ASSLPGGADYGYT
TRBJ2-7 | TRBV11-2 | ASSLAPVSSGRPTYEQY
TRBJ2-7 | TRBV2 | ASGTSGSEQY
TRBJ2-7 | TRBV6-5 | ASRRWGDTSYEQY
TRBJ2-3 | TRBV27 | ASSFRGRASTDTQY
TRBJ2-5 | TRBV5-1 | ASRETGSGGTQY
TRBJ2-1 | TRBV5-1 | ASSLGSSGNSYNEQF
TRBJ2-7 | TRBV15 | ATSRDPGVSEQY
TRBJ2-3 | TRBV20-1 | SIGGLDTQY
TRBJ1-3 | TRBV9 | ASSAYTSSGNTIY
TRBJ1-2 | TRBV29-1 | SVGMKRQKENYGYT
TRBJ2-7 | TRBV13 | ASSLEGLSSYEQY